One sample yielded the 18 T cell receptor beta chains listed below, sequenced in a study of cytomegalovirus exposure and HLA in healthy donors. The PCR contained 60 Vbeta and 13 Jbeta primers. Clones were sequenced by immunoSEQ multiplex PCR, and TCRdb holds only the in-frame ones, with some missing. The sample yields 100,000 or so clones, approximately 80% seen once. The source material was PBMCs. Receptors were obtained from a male donor in good health and CMV-seronegative.

The chain links TRBV19 to TRBJ2-2, with 7 bases matching TRBD1. Germline assignment: CDR1 LNHDA and CDR2 SQIVND (reference sequence). V shed 1 base and J 6 bases; nucleotides not matched to a gene: 8. The CDR3 length is 16 residues. The CDR3 region is CASSIGDRVRPGELFF. CDR3 DNA sequence: TGTGCCAGTAGTATAGGGGACAGAGTTCGACCCGGGGAGCTGTTTTTT.

Remarks on this clone: The junction does not match germline at one end; this may be a read error. The sample holds other DNA sequences that translate to the same CDR3. The rearrangement uses TRBV15 and TRBJ1-5; D call uncertain. CDR3 length: 13 amino acids. From germline, CDR1 is LNHNV and CDR2 YYDKDF (reference sequence). The CDR3 DNA sequence: TGTGCTACCAGCAGAGATCTCGATCAGCCCCAGCATTTT. It translates to CATSRDLDQPQHF.

This chain uses TRBV9 with TRBJ2-7; the match to TRBD1 covers 8 bases. V was pared by 6 bases and J by 5 bases, with 13 bases of the junction left unmatched. This CDR3 is built from 15 residues. Looked up from germline, CDR1 is SGDLS and CDR2 is YYNGEE. This CDR3 reads CASTAGGIRADEQYF. CDR3 nucleotides: TGTGCCAGCACTGCAGGGGGCATCCGAGCGGACGAGCAGTACTTC.

The V gene is TRBV5-1, the J gene TRBJ2-1; 10 nucleotides match TRBD2. CDR3 length equals 15 residues. Unmatched junction bases numbered 5, after V lost 1 base and J lost 7 bases. CDR1 SGHRS and CDR2 YFSETQ come from the germline V gene. CDR3 sequence: CASSLLAGADNEQFF. The CDR3 nucleotides are TGCGCCAGCAGCTTGCTAGCGGGAGCGGATAATGAGCAGTTCTTC.

J is TRBJ2-1 and V is TRBV10-3, with D tentatively TRBD2 (6 bases). Germline CDR1 ENHRY, CDR2 SYGVKD. V lost 7 bases and J lost 0, with 13 bases in between. The CDR3 contains 15 residues. CDR3 DNA: TGTGCCATCAATAGCGGAGTTAGCTCCTACAATGAGCAGTTCTTC. It translates to CAINSGVSSYNEQFF.

In regard to this clone: One junction end disagrees with the germline gene, perhaps due to a read error. This sequence joins TRBV7-9 and TRBJ2-3; 14 nucleotides line up with TRBD2. CDR1 and CDR2 from the germline V gene are SEHNR and FQNEAQ (reference sequence). This CDR3 comprises 16 residues. CDR3 nucleotides: TGTTCCAGCAGATTGACTAGCGGGAGGGCGTCAGATACGCAGTATTTT. Translating gives CSSRLTSGRASDTQYF.

This chain links TRBV27 with TRBJ2-7; D is possibly TRBD2 (5 bases). This CDR3 region has 16 residues. Trimming took off 3 bases at V and 5 bases at J, with 20 bases between the two ends. Germline V CDR1 and CDR2: MNHEY, SMNVEV (reference sequence). The CDR3 DNA follows: TGTGCCAGCAGTTTTGAGTATCGGCTAGCTCTCAACGAGCAGTACTTC. It codes for CASSFEYRLALNEQYF.

This sequence joins TRBV10-3 and TRBJ2-2; 7 nucleotides align to TRBD2. The germline CDR1 and CDR2 sequences are ENHRY and SYGVKD. This CDR3 spans 16 amino acids. J gave up 0 bases and V 7 bases, and 8 bases lay outside the gene matches. The CDR3 DNA reads TGTGCCATCACCGCCAGAGCGGGAACGAACACCGGGGAGCTGTTTTTT. Translating it yields CAITARAGTNTGELFF.

This chain links TRBV5-1 with TRBJ1-1, with a tentative D call TRBD1 (6 bases). V lost 0 bases and J 2 bases, leaving 11 bases between the germline ends. Germline V gene data show CDR1 as SGHRS and CDR2 as YFSETQ. The CDR3 is made up of 15 amino acids. This chain's CDR3 is CASSLGGTTNTEAFF. CDR3 sequence (DNA): TGCGCCAGCAGCTTGGGGGGGACAACTAACACTGAAGCTTTCTTT. Drawing the rest from reference TRBV5-1 and TRBJ1-1, the complete variable domain is KAGVTQTPRYLIKTRGQQVTLSCSPISGHRSVSWYQQTPGQGLQFLFEYFSETQRNKGNFPGRFSGRQFSNSRSEMNVSTLELGDSALYLCASSLGGTTNTEAFFGQGTRLTVV.

The chain couples TRBV9 to TRBJ2-2, with D tentatively TRBD2 (6 bases). The CDR3 spans 16 residues. The germline V and J ends were trimmed by 0 bases and 1 base, with 10 bases remaining between them. The germline gives CDR1 SGDLS, CDR2 YYNGEE. CDR3 amino acids: CASSVEMGGNTGELFF. DNA of the CDR3: TGTGCCAGCAGCGTAGAGATGGGAGGGAACACCGGGGAGCTGTTTTTT. Full variable domain (remainder filled in from reference TRBV9 and TRBJ2-2): DSGVTQTPKHLITATGQRVTLRCSPRSGDLSVYWYQQSLDQGLQFLIQYYNGEERAKGNILERFSAQQFPDLHSELNLSSLELGDSALYFCASSVEMGGNTGELFFGEGSRLTVL.

The genes are TRBV7-9 and TRBJ2-7; 10 bases are a match to TRBD1. The CDR3 contains 17 residues. The germline V gene has CDR1 SEHNR and CDR2 FQNEAQ (reference sequence). The trim removed 5 bases at V and 6 bases at J, leaving 16 bases unmatched. The CDR3 bases are TGTGCCAGCAGCCCATATCCCGCCGGACAGGGGGGACGCGAGCAGTACTTC. The encoded protein is CASSPYPAGQGGREQYF.

This clone was seen a handful of times. The chain uses TRBV6-1 and TRBJ2-7; maybe TRBD2 (6 bases). CDR3 size: 16 residues. The germline V gene has CDR1 MNHNS and CDR2 SASEGT. Trimming left V 0 bases short and J 3 bases short, with 15 bases between. The CDR3 region is CASSEARLAESYEQYF. The CDR3 DNA is TGTGCCAGCAGTGAAGCCCGTTTAGCGGAAAGCTACGAGCAGTACTTC.

The gene calls are TRBV5-1 and TRBJ1-4, with 9 bases lining up with TRBD1. From germline, CDR1 is SGHRS and CDR2 YFSETQ. V shed 0 bases, J shed 3 bases, and the junction held 6 bases outside the gene matches. This CDR3 has 17 residues. The CDR3 reads CASSLGTGASPNEKLFF. CDR3 coding DNA: TGCGCCAGCAGCTTGGGGACAGGGGCGAGCCCTAATGAAAAACTGTTTTTT.

The DNA of the CDR3 is TGTGCCAGCAGTCTTCTTAACAATGGAGGCGGGGAGCTGTTTTTT. Protein product: CASSLLNNGGGELFF. V is TRBV27 and J is TRBJ2-2; TRBD2 might be the D (5 bases). Germline-derived CDR1 and CDR2 are MNHEY and SMNVEV (reference sequence). There are 15 residues in the CDR3. V gave up 5 bases and J gave up 7 bases, with 17 bases separating them.

In DNA, the CDR3 is TGTGCCAGCAGCGTAGCTAGCGGGTGGAATGAGCAGTTCTTC. Translating gives CASSVASGWNEQFF. The chain joins TRBV9 to TRBJ2-1; TRBD2 agrees at 8 bases. CDR1 is SGDLS and CDR2 is YYNGEE in the germline V gene. The V segment lost 0 bases and the J segment 7 bases; nucleotides outside the gene matches: 3. CDR3 length: 14 amino acids. The variable domain in full, with the rest retrieved from reference TRBV9 and TRBJ2-1, is DSGVTQTPKHLITATGQRVTLRCSPRSGDLSVYWYQQSLDQGLQFLIQYYNGEERAKGNILERFSAQQFPDLHSELNLSSLELGDSALYFCASSVASGWNEQFFGPGTRLTVL.

This clone was seen a handful of times. The chain links TRBV27 to TRBJ1-1; tentatively, D is TRBD1 (5 bases). The CDR3 contains 14 residues. V was clipped by 3 bases and J by 0 bases, with 8 bases between them. In germline, CDR1 is MNHEY, CDR2 SMNVEV (reference sequence). The DNA of the CDR3 is TGTGCCAGCAGTTTCAGACAGCTGAACACTGAAGCTTTCTTT. This translates into CASSFRQLNTEAFF.

The V and J genes are TRBV5-8 and TRBJ1-2; 9 nucleotides align to TRBD1. The CDR3 contains 16 residues. The V segment lost 7 bases and the J segment 4 bases; nucleotides outside the gene matches: 14. Per germline, CDR1 SGHTS and CDR2 YDEGEE. The CDR3 region has the DNA TGTGCCAGCCTTTCGGGACAGGGCTTTCTTTCCTATGGCTACACCTTC. Protein: CASLSGQGFLSYGYTF. The full variable domain, completed using reference TRBV5-8 and TRBJ1-2, is EAGVTQSPTHLIKTRGQQATLRCSPISGHTSVYWYQQALGLGLQFLLWYDEGEERNRGNFPPRFSGRQFPNYSSELNVNALELEDSALYLCASLSGQGFLSYGYTFGSGTRLTVV.

The chain links TRBV7-9 to TRBJ2-1; tentatively, D is TRBD1 (7 bases). The germline CDR1 and CDR2 sequences are SEHNR and FQNEAQ (reference sequence). This CDR3 spans 13 amino acids. V was clipped by 1 base and J by 9 bases, with 10 bases between them. CDR3 sequence (DNA): TGTGCCAGCAGCTTAGGCCAGGGGGGTGAGCAGTTCTTC. It codes for CASSLGQGGEQFF.